The rows below give T cell receptor beta chains drawn from one sample of a study of shared clonotypes between healthy human individuals. Assay used: immunoSEQ multiplex PCR; TCRdb lists only in-frame clones, some missing. The sample has around 1 million clones, 70% to 85% seen once. The specimen sequenced was memory CD4+ T cells sorted from blood. These TCRs come from a man aged 18 to 30 in good health. Each CDR3 is given with its conserved first and last residue. The order of the fields is J gene, D gene, V gene, clone size, CDR3 protein, CDR3 DNA. D genes are given only for firm matches. Some rows mark clone size as missing; the rest say once, few, many or name a class of expanded clone.

TRBJ2-1 | TRBD2 | TRBV7-2 | NA | CASSVPTSGGYNEQFF | TGTGCCAGCAGCGTCCCTACTAGCGGGGGTTACAATGAGCAGTTCTTC
TRBJ2-4 | TRBD2 | TRBV5-4 | NA | CASSYSNLAGAGNIQYF | TGTGCCAGCAGCTACTCCAACTTAGCGGGAGCGGGAAACATTCAGTACTTC
TRBJ2-3 | NA | TRBV4-2 | NA | CASSQERLDTQYF | TGTGCCAGCAGCCAAGAACGATTGGATACGCAGTATTTT
TRBJ2-7 | NA | TRBV6-5 | NA | CASSYQSRGYEQYF | TGTGCCAGCAGTTACCAATCCAGGGGATACGAGCAGTACTTC
TRBJ2-7 | NA | TRBV5-6 | NA | CASRIGQDYEQYF | TGTGCCAGCAGGATAGGACAAGACTACGAGCAGTACTTC
TRBJ1-4 | NA | TRBV6-6 | NA | CASSYMGGAGEKLFF | TGTGCCAGCAGTTACATGGGGGGCGCGGGTGAAAAACTGTTTTTT
TRBJ2-7 | TRBD1 | TRBV18 | once | CASSTNRGAYEQYF | TGTGCCAGCTCAACCAACAGGGGAGCCTACGAGCAGTACTTC
TRBJ2-5 | NA | TRBV11-2 | NA | CASSSVGGGGETQYF | TGTGCCAGCAGCTCCGTTGGGGGCGGAGGAGAGACCCAGTACTTC
TRBJ1-5 | NA | TRBV18 | few | CASSEADRSNQPQHF | TGTGCCAGCTCAGAGGCCGACAGAAGCAATCAGCCCCAGCATTTT
TRBJ2-7 | NA | TRBV6-4 | NA | CANPVVGSFEQYF | TGTGCCAACCCAGTAGTAGGGAGTTTCGAGCAGTACTTC
TRBJ1-5 | NA | TRBV19 | NA | CASSIESNQPQHF | TGTGCCAGTAGTATTGAGAGCAATCAGCCCCAGCATTTT
TRBJ2-2 | TRBD2 | TRBV11-2 | NA | CASSLDPSGSFTGELFF | TGTGCCAGCAGCTTAGATCCCAGCGGGAGCTTCACCGGGGAGCTGTTTTTT
TRBJ1-5 | TRBD1 | TRBV19 | NA | CASSASGQAGGNQPQHF | TGTGCCAGTAGTGCCTCGGGACAGGCTGGGGGCAATCAGCCCCAGCATTTT
TRBJ1-3 | TRBD1 | TRBV7-2 | once | CASSRLGQGGNTIYF | TGTGCCAGCAGCAGATTAGGACAGGGTGGAAACACCATATATTTT
TRBJ2-7 | NA | TRBV28 | NA | CASSSATPAYEQYF | TGTGCCAGCAGTTCCGCGACACCCGCCTACGAGCAGTACTTC
TRBJ1-5 | NA | TRBV10-3 | NA | CAIKEEGRVNQPQHF | TGTGCCATCAAGGAGGAGGGGAGGGTCAATCAGCCCCAGCATTTT
TRBJ2-4 | TRBD2 | TRBV9 | NA | CASSVRRLAGSKAKNIQYF | TGTGCCAGCAGCGTTCGGCGACTAGCGGGAAGTAAAGCCAAAAACATTCAGTACTTC
TRBJ2-3 | NA | TRBV19 | NA | CASSVGIFADTDTQYF | TGTGCCAGTAGTGTCGGTATTTTCGCCGATACAGATACGCAGTATTTT
TRBJ2-5 | TRBD2 | TRBV10-3 | NA | CAIKMSGVQETQYF | TGTGCCATCAAAATGAGCGGGGTCCAAGAGACCCAGTACTTC
TRBJ2-5 | NA | TRBV29-1 | NA | CSVEVWSAETQYF | TGCAGCGTTGAAGTTTGGTCAGCCGAGACCCAGTACTTC
TRBJ2-7 | NA | TRBV7-9 | NA | CASSPRGPNEQYF | TGTGCCAGCAGCCCACGGGGCCCGAACGAGCAGTACTTC
TRBJ1-1 | TRBD1 | TRBV30 | NA | CASRTGSGTEAFF | TGTGCCAGTAGGACAGGGTCAGGCACTGAAGCTTTCTTT
TRBJ2-7 | TRBD1 | TRBV27 | NA | CASSSGQAMFYEQYF | TGTGCCAGCAGTTCCGGACAGGCGATGTTCTACGAGCAGTACTTC
TRBJ1-5 | TRBD1 | TRBV28 | NA | CASSQDRGFSQPQHF | TGTGCCAGCAGCCAGGACAGGGGGTTTAGTCAGCCCCAGCATTTT
TRBJ2-7 | NA | TRBV7-8 | NA | CASSQGRVPLEQYF | TGTGCCAGCAGCCAGGGAAGGGTCCCTCTCGAGCAGTACTTC
TRBJ2-2 | TRBD2 | TRBV7-2 | NA | CASSFRTSGGTNTGELFF | TGTGCCAGCAGCTTCAGGACTAGCGGGGGGACGAACACCGGGGAGCTGTTTTTT
TRBJ2-5 | TRBD2 | TRBV11-2 | NA | CASSSPRGGGQGRTQYF | TGTGCCAGCAGCTCCCCGCGCGGGGGGGGTCAAGGAAGGACCCAGTACTTC
TRBJ1-2 | TRBD1 | TRBV25-1 | NA | CASSGDSPYGYTF | TGTGCCAGCAGTGGGGACAGCCCCTATGGCTACACCTTC
TRBJ2-5 | TRBD1 | TRBV18 | NA | CASSKEPGQDQETQYF | TGTGCCAGCTCAAAAGAACCGGGACAGGACCAAGAGACCCAGTACTTC
TRBJ2-7 | TRBD1 | TRBV2 | NA | CASYDRGNTYEQYF | TGTGCCAGCTATGACAGGGGGAACACCTACGAGCAGTACTTC
TRBJ2-3 | NA | TRBV29-1 | NA | CSVGEGTTDTQYF | TGCAGCGTTGGGGAAGGGACAACAGATACGCAGTATTTT
TRBJ2-5 | NA | TRBV28 | NA | CASSFRVGSETQYF | TGTGCCAGCAGTTTTAGGGTCGGATCGGAGACCCAGTACTTC
TRBJ1-6 | NA | TRBV6-4 | NA | CASRGEGIGSPLHF | TGTGCCAGCAGAGGGGAGGGAATAGGTTCACCCCTCCACTTT
TRBJ2-5 | NA | TRBV7-7 | NA | CASSSQESGETQYF | TGTGCTAGCAGCTCCCAGGAATCGGGAGAGACCCAGTACTTC
TRBJ2-7 | NA | TRBV2 | many | CASSTHYQGSEQYF | TGTGCCAGCAGTACCCATTACCAGGGATCCGAGCAGTACTTC
TRBJ1-2 | NA | TRBV15 | NA | CATSRDYREEGYGYTF | TGTGCCACCAGCAGAGATTACAGGGAAGAGGGCTATGGCTACACCTTC
TRBJ1-5 | NA | TRBV6-1 | few | CASRTTRGQPQHF | TGTGCCAGCAGGACAACAAGGGGTCAGCCCCAGCATTTT
TRBJ1-1 | NA | TRBV7-9 | NA | CASSFLFPGRTNTEAFF | TGTGCCAGCAGCTTCCTATTTCCGGGACGTACGAACACTGAAGCTTTCTTT
TRBJ2-1 | NA | TRBV9 | NA | CASSPRAYSGNEQFF | TGTGCCAGCAGCCCCCGGGCCTATTCAGGGAATGAGCAGTTCTTC
TRBJ2-5 | TRBD2 | TRBV5-1 | NA | CASSLPAGGLGETQYF | TGCGCCAGCAGTCTCCCAGCGGGGGGTTTGGGGGAGACCCAGTACTTC
TRBJ1-1 | NA | TRBV27 | NA | CASSSPQRGGTEAFF | TGTGCCAGCAGTTCTCCACAGAGGGGAGGCACTGAAGCTTTCTTT
TRBJ2-7 | TRBD2 | TRBV6-5 | once | CASSYLRGGYEQYF | TGTGCCAGCAGTTACCTACGGGGGGGTTACGAGCAGTACTTC
TRBJ2-1 | TRBD1 | TRBV11-1 | NA | CASSRTGTAYNEQFF | TGTGCCAGCAGCCGTACCGGGACAGCGTACAATGAGCAGTTCTTC
TRBJ1-2 | NA | TRBV5-1 | NA | CASSGGQGQGGYTF | TGCGCCAGCAGCGGTGGGCAGGGCCAGGGTGGCTACACCTTC
TRBJ1-4 | NA | TRBV18 | NA | CASSPTGASNEKLFF | TGTGCCAGCTCACCCACGGGGGCTTCTAATGAAAAACTGTTTTTT
TRBJ1-2 | NA | TRBV7-8 | NA | CASSSRLPHYGYTF | TGTGCCAGCAGCTCTCGTCTTCCCCACTATGGCTACACCTTC
TRBJ2-3 | NA | TRBV11-2 | NA | CASARIISTDTQYF | TGTGCCAGCGCGCGCATAATTAGCACAGATACGCAGTATTTT
TRBJ2-7 | NA | TRBV19 | NA | CASSGPAGASYEQYF | TGTGCCAGTAGTGGACCCGCGGGGGCCTCCTACGAGCAGTACTTC
TRBJ2-7 | NA | TRBV20-1 | NA | CSVSDLYEQYF | TGCAGTGTTTCGGACCTCTACGAGCAGTACTTC
TRBJ2-7 | TRBD2 | TRBV7-2 | NA | CASSFAGLAGVVQYF | TGTGCCAGCAGCTTTGCGGGACTAGCGGGAGTAGTGCAGTACTTC
TRBJ1-2 | TRBD1 | TRBV18 | NA | CASSLVTDRLHYGYTF | TGTGCCAGCTCACTAGTGACGGACAGGTTGCACTATGGCTACACCTTC
TRBJ2-3 | TRBD2 | TRBV5-1 | NA | CASRLLTGGLIITDTQYF | TGCGCCAGCAGGCTCCTAACGGGGGGGCTGATTATCACAGATACGCAGTATTTT
TRBJ1-2 | NA | TRBV10-2 | NA | CASSEPGSGVYGYTF | TGCGCCAGCAGTGAGCCAGGTAGCGGGGTATATGGCTACACCTTC
TRBJ2-4 | TRBD2 | TRBV11-2 | NA | CASSMGLAGLPGLKNIQYF | TGTGCCAGCAGCATGGGGCTAGCGGGACTTCCTGGTCTCAAAAACATTCAGTACTTC